Here is one TCR beta chain with its context. Its antigen is not identified. This entry belongs to a study of blood T cells in healthy people across ages. Overall study findings and caveats: Unsorted PBMCs ruled out conclusive naive versus antigen-experienced comparison. Per million T cells, TCR beta diversity dropped roughly linearly as age increased. Underestimates were what the diversity estimates from one million T cells were considered to be.

Total RNA, at least 6 micrograms per sample, was extracted from PBMCs. The V end was cut by 3 bases, the J end by 3 bases, with 8 bases between. CDR1 is MGHRA, CDR2 YSYEKL, per germline. CDR3 size: 13 residues. Using a J-beta primer mix together with a sample-barcoded 5' primer, a second PCR was run for roughly 6 to 12 cycles. TCRdb re-derived calls from the 5' RACE reads in MiXCR, one entry per CDR3 protein. The sample carries 950,000 to 1,200,000 distinct CDR3 sequences, roughly two fifths recorded once. This chain connects TRBV4-1 to TRBJ1-1; D unclear. The specimen sequenced was blood. This TCR was recovered from a man aged 18 to 30 in good health. DNA of the CDR3: TGCGCCAGCAGCCACGGGCCCTACACTGAAGCTTTCTTT. This codes for CASSHGPYTEAFF.